This T cell receptor beta chain was retrieved from a study of OX40 agonist ivuxolimab in advanced cancers. CDR3 length: 14 residues. CDR1 is MGHRA, CDR2 YSYEKL, per germline. Method: immunoSEQ multiplex PCR; TCRdb's copy keeps in-frame clones and lacks some. In the table there are 78,000 or so clones, roughly 90% of which are singletons. This specimen was CD4+ or CD8+ T cells sorted from blood, taken in a trial of the OX40 agonist ivuxolimab. The receptor was derived from an adult with an advanced solid tumor such as melanoma, head and neck, liver or kidney cancer. V usage is TRBV4-1 and J usage is TRBJ2-5, with TRBD1 matching 7 bases. The better agreement between TRBJ2-7 and the DNA end casts doubt on the J call. The CDR3 DNA sequence: TGCGCCAGCAGCCAATTGGGACAGTCTTACGAGCAGTACTTC. Translation: CASSQLGQSYEQYF.